This entry lists 2 T cell receptor beta chains sequenced from one sample in a study of cytotoxic CD8 clonotypes in ibrutinib-treated CLL. The assay was immunoSEQ multiplex PCR, and TCRdb's table has in-frame clones only and misses some. The table records over 65,000 clones, around 79% of them present only once. The input for sequencing was PBMCs, taken after 12 months of ibrutinib treatment. These receptors were taken from a human donor with chronic lymphocytic leukemia.

This sequence joins TRBV7-2 and TRBJ1-2; 8 nucleotides match TRBD1. With V trimmed by 5 bases and J by 5 bases, 4 bases remained unmatched. Germline V gene data show CDR1 as SGHTA and CDR2 as FQGNSA. The CDR3 loop spans 13 amino acids. CDR3 sequence (DNA): TGTGCCAGCAGCGAAACAGGGGGATATGGCTACACCTTC. Translating it yields CASSETGGYGYTF.

The rearrangement joins TRBV25-1 to TRBJ1-2; TRBD1 might be the D (6 bases). Germline V gene data show CDR1 as MGHDK and CDR2 as SYGVNS. Trimming cost V 10 bases and J 4 bases, with 22 bases left between them. This CDR3 comprises 15 residues. The CDR3 loop is CATQTPNRVGYGYTF. DNA of the CDR3: TGTGCCACCCAGACACCAAACAGGGTCGGCTATGGCTACACCTTC.